Listed below are T cell receptor beta chains from one sample, sequenced in a study of control samples from healthy donors and cancer patients. Sequenced by immunoSEQ multiplex PCR; TCRdb stores in-frame clones only, minus some. This sample has about 54,000 clones, with 95% to 96% found just once. Source material: blood. The receptor source for this set is a woman in her 30s in good health. Both conserved end residues are part of each CDR3. A D gene is named only where the DNA matches it firmly. The size of a clone is reported for some rows only, either as once, few or many, or as a class for expanded clones.

DNA: TGCGCCAGCAGCATGACTAGCTCCTACAATGAGCAGTTCTTC
CDR3: CASSMTSSYNEQFF
J: TRBJ2-1
V: TRBV5-1
size: once
D: NA

DNA: TGTGCCAGCTCACCACCGGTGCCAGGTCTCGGGGAGCTGTTTTTT
CDR3: CASSPPVPGLGELFF
J: TRBJ2-2
V: TRBV18
size: NA
D: NA

DNA: TGTGCCAGCACGTTAGGAGCGAAAGCTTTCTTT
CDR3: CASTLGAKAFF
J: TRBJ1-1
V: TRBV6-6
size: NA
D: NA

DNA: TGTGCCAGCAGCTTTGCAGGGAACAACGAGCAGTACTTC
CDR3: CASSFAGNNEQYF
J: TRBJ2-7
V: TRBV11-2
size: NA
D: NA

DNA: TGTGCCAGTAGTCACGGGACAGGGGTTGGCTATGGCTACACCTTC
CDR3: CASSHGTGVGYGYTF
J: TRBJ1-2
V: TRBV19
size: NA
D: TRBD1

DNA: TGTGCCAGCAGCCTCGGGGGAACCGAGCAGTACTTC
CDR3: CASSLGGTEQYF
J: TRBJ2-7
V: TRBV12-3/TRBV12-4
size: NA
D: NA

DNA: TGTGCCAGCAGGATCCTCAATCAGCCCCAGCATTTT
CDR3: CASRILNQPQHF
J: TRBJ1-5
V: TRBV28
size: NA
D: NA

DNA: TGTGCCAGCAGTGAACTGAGGGACGTTTATAGCAATCAGCCCCAGCATTTT
CDR3: CASSELRDVYSNQPQHF
J: TRBJ1-5
V: TRBV2
size: NA
D: NA

DNA: TGTGCCAGCAGTTTAGGGACAGGTCATTCCGGCGAGCAGTACTTC
CDR3: CASSLGTGHSGEQYF
J: TRBJ2-7
V: TRBV27
size: medium-sized
D: TRBD1

DNA: TGTGCCAGCAGCTTCTGGACGGGGACGGCTCTCTCTGGGGCCAACGTCCTGACTTTC
CDR3: CASSFWTGTALSGANVLTF
J: TRBJ2-6
V: TRBV21-1
size: NA
D: NA

DNA: TGTGCCAGCAGTTATACTACTAGCGGGGACCAAGAGACCCAGTACTTC
CDR3: CASSYTTSGDQETQYF
J: TRBJ2-5
V: TRBV7-9
size: NA
D: TRBD2